The next 6 T cell receptor beta chains were all read from a single sample in a study of STAT5B mutations in CD4+ large granular lymphocyte leukemia. Libraries were prepared by immunoSEQ multiplex PCR; TCRdb keeps only in-frame clonotypes and omits some of them. The repertoire has fewer than 35,000 clones, roughly two thirds of them found once; the top ten carry less than 0.5%. The source material was CD4+ T cells from blood buffy coats. The receptors derive from a human donor in good health.

The chain combines TRBV7-9 with TRBJ1-5; the D is unclear. The V end lost 1 base, the J end lost 4 bases, and 8 bases lay between the germline ends. The CDR3 has 14 residues. Germline assignment: CDR1 SEHNR and CDR2 FQNEAQ (reference sequence). This CDR3 reads CASSLGGGNQPQHF. The CDR3 nucleotides read TGTGCCAGCAGCTTAGGGGGAGGGAATCAGCCCCAGCATTTT.

This clone was counted only a few times. The chain carries TRBV4-2 and TRBJ1-4; TRBD1 is a possible D gene (5 bases). The ends were cut back, 1 base at V and 3 bases at J, with 9 bases in the middle. Germline V gene data show CDR1 as LGHNA and CDR2 as YNFKEQ. This CDR3 is built from 15 residues. The CDR3 DNA is TGTGCCAGCAGCCAAGGTGGGGGAGCTAATGAAAAACTGTTTTTT. This gives the protein CASSQGGGANEKLFF.

This clone occurred a few times. The chain employs TRBV19 and TRBJ2-3; no clear D gene. CDR1 is LNHDA and CDR2 is SQIVND in the germline V gene (reference sequence). V was cut by 6 bases and J by 0 bases, with 16 bases left in between. The CDR3 length is 16 residues. CDR3 DNA: TGTGCCAGTAGACCGGCGGTGAGAATTAGCACAGATACGCAGTATTTT. Its protein product is CASRPAVRISTDTQYF.

This chain joins TRBV9 and TRBJ2-3; D not resolved. The CDR3 runs 14 residues. The germline V gene has CDR1 SGDLS and CDR2 YYNGEE. Deletions cut 0 bases from V and 4 bases from J, with 9 bases between. CDR3 nucleotide sequence: TGTGCCAGCAGCGTAGTGGTAGGACCAGATACGCAGTATTTT. Protein: CASSVVVGPDTQYF.

The chain couples TRBV6-1 to TRBJ2-1; 11 bases align to TRBD2. Germline V lookup: CDR1 MNHNS, CDR2 SASEGT. With V trimmed by 7 bases and J by 4 bases, 3 bases remained unmatched. CDR3 length equals 14 residues. The CDR3 protein is CASKGLAEYNEQFF. The CDR3, as DNA: TGTGCCAGCAAGGGACTAGCGGAATACAATGAGCAGTTCTTC.

The chain uses TRBV11-2 and TRBJ2-3; possible D gene TRBD2, 5 bases. CDR1 and CDR2 from the germline V gene are SGHAT and FQNNGV. The ends were cut back, 2 bases at V and 7 bases at J, with 16 bases in the middle. The CDR3 loop spans 15 amino acids. CDR3 residues: CASSLSRVYRNTQYF. Written as DNA, the CDR3 is TGTGCCAGCAGCTTATCGAGGGTTTATCGAAATACGCAGTATTTT. The full variable domain, its missing parts supplied by reference TRBV11-2 and TRBJ2-3, is EAGVAQSPRYKIIEKRQSVAFWCNPISGHATLYWYQQILGQGPKLLIQFQNNGVVDDSQLPKDRFSAERLKGVDSTLKIQPAKLEDSAVYLCASSLSRVYRNTQYFGPGTRLTVL.